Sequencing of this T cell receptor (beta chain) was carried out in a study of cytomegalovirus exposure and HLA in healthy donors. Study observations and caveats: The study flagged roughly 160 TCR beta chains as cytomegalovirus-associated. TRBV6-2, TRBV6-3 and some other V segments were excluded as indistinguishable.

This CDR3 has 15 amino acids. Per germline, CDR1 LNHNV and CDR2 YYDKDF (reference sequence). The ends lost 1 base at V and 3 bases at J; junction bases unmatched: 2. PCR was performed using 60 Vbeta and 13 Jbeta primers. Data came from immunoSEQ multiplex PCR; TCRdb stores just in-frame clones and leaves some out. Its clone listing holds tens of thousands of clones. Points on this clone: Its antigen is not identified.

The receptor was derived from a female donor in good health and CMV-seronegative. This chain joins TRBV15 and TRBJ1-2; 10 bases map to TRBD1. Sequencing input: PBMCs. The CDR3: CATSRGGTGDYGYTF. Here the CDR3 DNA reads TGTGCCACCAGCAGAGGGGGGACAGGGGACTATGGCTACACCTTC.